The 18 T cell receptor beta chains given below trace back to one sample, sequenced in a study of blood T cell repertoires in COVID-19. Measured with immunoSEQ multiplex PCR; TCRdb has only the in-frame clones, and not every one. This sample carries roughly 280,000 clones, 89% of them seen once, and the ten largest clones take less than 2%. The sample consisted of PBMCs or T cells enriched from blood (not recorded which). The receptors here all came from a woman in her fifties or sixties who had recovered from COVID-19.

The chain couples TRBV5-4 to TRBJ2-7; D perhaps matches TRBD1 (7 bases). Trimming took 0 bases from V and 5 from J, leaving 15 bases between them. This CDR3 is built from 15 residues. The germline gives CDR1 SGHNT, CDR2 YYREEE (reference sequence). The CDR3 bases are TGTGCCAGCAGCTTGGTGGCGACAGGGAGGCACGAGCAGTACTTC. As protein: CASSLVATGRHEQYF. Full variable domain (missing parts from reference TRBV5-4 and TRBJ2-7): ETGVTQSPTHLIKTRGQQVTLRCSSQSGHNTVSWYQQALGQGPQFIFQYYREEENGRGNFPPRFSGLQFPNYSSELNVNALELDDSALYLCASSLVATGRHEQYFGPGTRLTVT.

CDR3 in amino acids: CASSLSRQPNTEAFF. DNA of the CDR3: TGTGCCAGCAGTTTATCTCGACAGCCGAACACTGAAGCTTTCTTT. J is TRBJ1-1 and V is TRBV28; D possibly corresponds to TRBD1 (5 bases). The CDR3 length is 15 residues. Per the germline V gene, CDR1 is MDHEN and CDR2 is SYDVKM. Trimming took 1 base from V and 1 from J, leaving 10 bases between them.

This clone was counted at least ten times. The J gene is TRBJ1-5, the V gene TRBV6-4; no definite D call. CDR1 is MRHNA and CDR2 is SNTAGT in the germline V gene. This CDR3 spans 14 amino acids. Trimming left V 2 bases short and J 0 bases short, with 5 bases between. DNA of the CDR3: TGTGCCAGCAGTGACACTAATAGCAATCAGCCCCAGCATTTT. Its protein is CASSDTNSNQPQHF.

The chain links TRBV28 to TRBJ2-3, with D perhaps matching TRBD1 (6 bases). Germline CDR1 MDHEN, CDR2 SYDVKM. The CDR3 loop spans 15 amino acids. V lost 2 bases, J lost 0 bases, and 9 bases lay in between. The CDR3 DNA is TGTGCCAGCAGTTTAGGGGGCCGTAGCACAGATACGCAGTATTTT. It encodes CASSLGGRSTDTQYF.

The gene calls are TRBV30 and TRBJ2-1, with TRBD2 matching 12 bases. CDR3 length equals 13 residues. Germline V gene sequence: CDR1 GTSNPN, CDR2 SVGIG (reference sequence). V gave up 0 bases and J gave up 13 bases; unmatched junction bases: 4. The CDR3 spells CAWSVLAGGRQFF. CDR3 sequence (DNA): TGTGCCTGGAGTGTACTAGCGGGAGGTCGTCAGTTCTTC.

The chain recombines TRBV4-2 with TRBJ1-6; D ambiguous. CDR1 LGHNA and CDR2 YNFKEQ come from the germline V gene. The CDR3 runs 15 residues. The V end lost 5 bases, the J end lost 7 bases, and 15 bases lay between the germline ends. CDR3 sequence (DNA): TGTGCCAGCAGCAGCGGACCCGGAGAGAATTCACCCCTCCACTTT. Protein: CASSSGPGENSPLHF.

The rearrangement uses TRBV24-1 and TRBJ1-1; TRBD1 might be the D (5 bases). Germline CDR1 is KGHDR and CDR2 is SFDVKD. V dropped 3 bases and J dropped 3 bases, with 13 bases sitting between them. The CDR3 covers 15 residues. Here the CDR3 DNA reads TGTGCCACCAGTGATACTACAGGAAAGGACACTGAAGCTTTCTTT. It specifies CATSDTTGKDTEAFF.

As for this clone: Other DNA variants within this sample encode the same CDR3. V gene TRBV7-3 combines with J gene TRBJ2-1; D gene uncertain. The CDR3 is 15 residues long. The V gene's germline CDR1 is SGHTA and CDR2 FQGTGA. The V and J ends lost 1 base and 0 bases respectively, with 7 bases between them. CDR3: CASSLIPSSYNEQFF. In DNA, the CDR3 is TGTGCCAGCAGCTTAATCCCGAGCTCCTACAATGAGCAGTTCTTC. Using reference TRBV7-3 and TRBJ2-1 for the parts outside the CDR3, the full variable domain is GAGVSQTPSNKVTEKGKYVELRCDPISGHTALYWYRQSLGQGPEFLIYFQGTGAADDSGLPNDRFFAVRPEGSVSTLKIQRTERGDSAVYLCASSLIPSSYNEQFFGPGTRLTVL.

This chain links TRBV15 with TRBJ1-2, with no clear D. V was cut by 5 bases and J by 1 base, with 8 bases left in between. This CDR3 spans 13 amino acids. Looked up from germline, CDR1 is LNHNV and CDR2 is YYDKDF (reference sequence). DNA of the CDR3: TGTGCCACCAGCCCAGATGTTAACTATGGCTACACCTTC. Translated, it gives CATSPDVNYGYTF.

The rearrangement joins TRBV7-2 to TRBJ1-4, with D hard to call. Trimming took 4 bases from V and 7 from J, leaving 10 bases between them. CDR3 length: 13 residues. Per germline, CDR1 SGHTA and CDR2 FQGNSA. CDR3 amino acids: CASSYFLSEKLFF. The CDR3 DNA sequence: TGTGCCAGCAGCTATTTCCTAAGTGAAAAACTGTTTTTT.

The J gene is TRBJ1-2, the V gene TRBV6-5, with a possible D match to TRBD1 (5 bases). The CDR3 is 14 residues long. CDR1 is MNHEY, CDR2 SVGAGI, per germline. V lost 0 bases, J lost 7 bases, and 12 bases lay in between. The CDR3 nucleotides read TGTGCCAGCAGTTACTCCGGTCGGGGGTTTGGCTACACCTTC. This encodes CASSYSGRGFGYTF.

The rearrangement links TRBV7-9 to TRBJ1-4; maybe TRBD1 (5 bases). Germline CDR1 is SEHNR and CDR2 is FQNEAQ (reference sequence). CDR3 length: 17 amino acids. Trimming pared 1 base from V and 1 base from J, leaving 13 bases between. The CDR3 sequence: CASSLGGGAGTNEKLFF. CDR3 bases: TGTGCCAGCAGCTTAGGAGGCGGGGCAGGAACTAATGAAAAACTGTTTTTT.

The chain employs TRBV20-1 and TRBJ2-1; tentatively, D is TRBD2 (6 bases). The CDR3 totals 14 residues. Germline V lookup: CDR1 DFQATT, CDR2 SNEGSKA (reference sequence). Trimming pared 3 bases from V and 3 bases from J, leaving 12 bases between. The CDR3 sequence: CSASLTGVYNEQFF. The CDR3 region has the DNA TGCAGTGCTAGTCTGACGGGAGTCTACAATGAGCAGTTCTTC.

This clone was picked up one time. Mismatch with germline at one junction end may stem from a read error. The chain recombines TRBV5-1 with TRBJ2-7, with 7 nucleotides matching TRBD1. Germline V gene data show CDR1 as SGHRS and CDR2 as YFSETQ. The CDR3 sequence is 12 residues long. CDR3 amino acids: CASREPGTDSNF. In DNA, the CDR3 is TGCGCCAGCAGGGAGCCGGGGACAGACTCCAACTTC.

The V gene is TRBV28, the J gene TRBJ1-2; 8 bases match TRBD1. CDR1 is MDHEN and CDR2 is SYDVKM in the germline V gene. Trimming cost V 6 bases and J 4 bases; bases outside gene matches: 10. There are 15 residues in the CDR3. The CDR3: CASSPPGQGRYGYTF. Written as DNA, the CDR3 is TGTGCCAGCAGCCCCCCTGGACAGGGACGCTATGGCTACACCTTC.

The chain uses TRBV7-2 and TRBJ2-3, with 8 bases matching TRBD2. There are 15 residues in the CDR3. From germline, CDR1 is SGHTA and CDR2 FQGNSA. V lost 8 bases, J lost 4 bases, and 11 bases stayed unmatched. In nucleotides, the CDR3 is TGTGCCAGCGATCTAAGCGGGAGCTCGGCAGATACGCAGTATTTT. Translating gives CASDLSGSSADTQYF.

This clone came up once. The chain recombines TRBV9 with TRBJ2-2; the match to TRBD1 covers 7 bases. The V and J ends lost 1 base and 4 bases, in that order; junction bases with no gene match: 7. This CDR3 is built from 16 residues. Germline values: CDR1 SGDLS, CDR2 YYNGEE. CDR3 nucleotides: TGTGCCAGCAGCGTAACAGGGGTCGCTGGCACCGGGGAGCTGTTTTTT. It encodes CASSVTGVAGTGELFF.

In its sample, this clone was seen a few times. The chain couples TRBV11-2 to TRBJ2-5, with D possibly TRBD1 on 7 matching bases. The CDR3 consists of 15 residues. Trimming stripped 3 bases from V and 8 bases from J, with 19 bases between. CDR1 and CDR2 from the germline V gene are SGHAT and FQNNGV. CDR3 residues: CASSLGPRGVDTQYF. The CDR3, as DNA: TGTGCCAGCAGCTTGGGACCCAGGGGGGTTGATACCCAGTACTTC.